One and the same sample provided the 30 T cell receptor beta chains below, sequenced in a study of T cells in narcolepsy. Sequencing used immunoSEQ multiplex PCR; TCRdb keeps in-frame clones, though not all of them. The sample lists under 20,000 clones; about nine tenths were seen once. Sequenced sample: memory (CD45RA-) CD4+ T cells from blood. Source of these receptors: a human donor in good health.

The chain recombines TRBV5-6 with TRBJ1-2, with a possible D match to TRBD1 (5 bases). V was pared by 0 bases and J by 7 bases, with 16 bases between. CDR3 length: 15 amino acids. CDR1 and CDR2 from the germline V gene are SGHDT and YYEEEE. CDR3 sequence (DNA): TGTGCCAGCAGCTTGGATCAACGGGGGGACGGTGGCTACACCTTC. Its translation: CASSLDQRGDGGYTF.

Comment on this clone: At one end the junction does not follow the germline gene, possibly because of a read error. The chain is built from TRBV7-7 and TRBJ2-1; 12 bases line up with TRBD2. Germline assignment: CDR1 SSHAT and CDR2 FNYEAQ (reference sequence). The CDR3 contains 17 residues. CDR3 amino acids: CASSLVLGLAGIDEQFF. CDR3 nucleotide sequence: TGTGCTAGCAGCTTAGTCTTAGGACTAGCGGGAATCGATGAGCAGTTCTTC. The full variable domain, completed using reference TRBV7-7 and TRBJ2-1, is GAGVSQSPRYKVTKRGQDVTLRCDPISSHATLYWYQQALGQGPEFLTYFNYEAQPDKSGLPSDRFSAERPEGSISTLTIQRTEQRDSAMYRCASSLVLGLAGIDEQFFGPGTRLTVL.

The chain has TRBV10-2 and TRBJ1-2; 10 positions agree with TRBD1. V was clipped by 6 bases and J by 8 bases; unmatched bases: 15. The CDR3 covers 16 residues. CDR1 is WSHSY, CDR2 SAAADI, per germline. The CDR3 bases are TGCGCCAGCAGATCGTCCCGGGACAGGGGACGGGGGGGCTACACCTTC. It translates to CASRSSRDRGRGGYTF.

This sequence joins TRBV27 and TRBJ1-1; 8 bases map to TRBD1. The V gene end was trimmed by 5 bases and the J gene end by 3 bases; junction bases not matched to a gene: 20. CDR3 length: 19 amino acids. Germline CDR1 is MNHEY and CDR2 is SMNVEV (reference sequence). CDR3 region: CASSALYRQGRVGDTEAFF. CDR3 nucleotides: TGTGCCAGCAGTGCCCTTTACCGACAGGGGCGTGTGGGGGACACTGAAGCTTTCTTT.

This clone was seen a few times. The rearrangement links TRBV29-1 to TRBJ1-4; D is unclear. There are 14 residues in the CDR3. The germline CDR1 and CDR2 sequences are SQVTM and ANQGSEA. Trimming removed 5 bases from V and 8 bases from J, with 18 bases in between. CDR3 loop: CSVSESSLGEKLFF. The CDR3 DNA reads TGCAGCGTTTCGGAAAGCTCCTTGGGGGAAAAACTGTTTTTT. The variable domain in full, completed from reference TRBV29-1 and TRBJ1-4, reads SAVISQKPSRDICQRGTSLTIQCQVDSQVTMMFWYRQQPGQSLTLIATANQGSEATYESGFVIDKFPISRPNLTFSTLTVSNMSPEDSSIYLCSVSESSLGEKLFFGSGTQLSVL.

The genes are TRBV4-3 and TRBJ2-7; 14 bases match TRBD2. V lost 5 bases, J lost 3 bases, and 3 bases stayed unmatched. Germline lookup yields CDR1 LGHNA and CDR2 YSLEER. The CDR3 length is 15 residues. This CDR3 reads CASSGGLAGVYEQYF. In DNA form, the CDR3 reads TGCGCCAGCAGCGGGGGACTAGCGGGAGTCTACGAGCAGTACTTC.

V and J are TRBV5-4 and TRBJ2-1; TRBD2 matches at 7 bases. The CDR3 runs to 17 residues. CDR1 is SGHNT, CDR2 YYREEE, per germline (reference sequence). V was clipped by 0 bases and J by 4 bases; unmatched bases: 10. CDR3 DNA: TGTGCCAGCAGCTTGGGTGGCGGGAGTTTTAGGTACAATGAGCAGTTCTTC. Amino acid sequence: CASSLGGGSFRYNEQFF.

The V gene is TRBV30, the J gene TRBJ1-2, with 11 bases identical to TRBD1. This CDR3 region has 15 residues. Per germline, CDR1 GTSNPN and CDR2 SVGIG (reference sequence). Trimming cost V 1 base and J 6 bases; bases outside gene matches: 7. CDR3 sequence reads: CAWSGYGQGAHGYTF. The CDR3 nucleotides are TGTGCCTGGAGTGGCTATGGACAGGGGGCCCATGGCTACACCTTC.

The chain employs TRBV6-5 and TRBJ1-6; 7 nucleotides match TRBD1. V shed 8 bases, J shed 9 bases, and the junction held 7 bases outside the gene matches. Germline V CDR1 and CDR2: MNHEY, SVGAGI. The CDR3 runs to 13 residues. Written as DNA, the CDR3 is TGTGCCAGCCTGCAGGGGGAACCTTCACCCCTCCACTTT. It is translated as CASLQGEPSPLHF.

The rearrangement uses TRBV4-1 and TRBJ1-1, with 9 bases identical to TRBD1. The junction had 11 bases not matched to a gene; V was cut back by 4 bases and J by 5 bases. CDR1 is MGHRA and CDR2 is YSYEKL in the germline V gene. The CDR3 contains 16 residues. CDR3 sequence (DNA): TGCGCCAGCAGCCGATCATTACAGGGGGCTGGAACTGAAGCTTTCTTT. It is translated as CASSRSLQGAGTEAFF.

The chain couples TRBV6-1 to TRBJ1-6; 7 nucleotides match TRBD1. V shed 9 bases, J shed 7 bases, and the junction held 9 bases outside the gene matches. This CDR3 has 14 amino acids. Per germline, CDR1 MNHNS and CDR2 SASEGT. The CDR3, as DNA: TGTGCCAGTGCGACCGGGACAGTCAATTCACCCCTCCACTTT. Translating it yields CASATGTVNSPLHF.

The chain links TRBV5-6 to TRBJ2-5; D is unclear. CDR3 length equals 13 residues. Germline lookup yields CDR1 SGHDT and CDR2 YYEEEE. Trimming removed 2 bases from V and 7 bases from J, with 12 bases in between. The CDR3 DNA follows: TGTGCCAGCAGCTTATCGGTCCTGGGGACCCAGTACTTC. Amino acid sequence: CASSLSVLGTQYF.

The chain has TRBV18 and TRBJ1-4; no firm D call. The CDR3 runs to 13 residues. The germline CDR1 and CDR2 sequences are KGHSH and LQKENI. V dropped 2 bases and J dropped 5 bases, with 6 bases sitting between them. CDR3 sequence reads: CASSPEVNEKLFF. CDR3 DNA: TGTGCCAGCTCACCAGAAGTCAATGAAAAACTGTTTTTT.

This clone came up once. The chain carries TRBV6-1 and TRBJ1-5; maybe TRBD1 (5 bases). The CDR3 contains 14 residues. From germline, CDR1 is MNHNS and CDR2 SASEGT. Trimming pared 4 bases from V and 0 bases from J, leaving 7 bases between. The CDR3 nucleotides read TGTGCCAGCAGTGCCGGACATAGCAATCAGCCCCAGCATTTT. Amino acid sequence: CASSAGHSNQPQHF.

The rearrangement uses TRBV6-5 and TRBJ2-7, with D perhaps matching TRBD2 (5 bases). Germline lookup yields CDR1 MNHEY and CDR2 SVGAGI. The CDR3 is 14 residues long. Trimming removed 0 bases from V and 0 bases from J, with 6 bases in between. In DNA, the CDR3 is TGTGCCAGCAGTTACTCGGGGAGCTCCTACGAGCAGTACTTC. Translated: CASSYSGSSYEQYF.

The chain has TRBV7-9 and TRBJ2-3; D possibly corresponds to TRBD1 (5 bases). Germline-derived CDR1 and CDR2 are SEHNR and FQNEAQ (reference sequence). Trimming removed 5 bases at V and 3 bases at J, with 12 bases between. The CDR3 runs 14 residues. For the CDR3, the DNA is TGTGCCAGCAGCCAGGGTGGTGGGACAGATACGCAGTATTTT. As protein: CASSQGGGTDTQYF.

This chain uses TRBV5-1 with TRBJ2-1, with 12 nucleotides matching TRBD2. Germline-derived CDR1 and CDR2 are SGHRS and YFSETQ. V was clipped by 3 bases and J by 9 bases; unmatched bases: 7. The CDR3 contains 15 residues. This CDR3 is CASSSSGGALAEQFF. The DNA for the CDR3 is TGCGCCAGCAGCTCTAGCGGGGGGGCCCTTGCTGAGCAGTTCTTC.

The chain recombines TRBV30 with TRBJ1-5, with 8 nucleotides matching TRBD1. CDR1 is GTSNPN, CDR2 SVGIG, per germline (reference sequence). Trimming cost V 2 bases and J 6 bases; bases outside gene matches: 6. The CDR3 has 14 amino acids. The CDR3 region has the DNA TGTGCCTGGAGTCGGGCAGGGGGCCGTCAGCCCCAGCATTTT. The encoded protein is CAWSRAGGRQPQHF.

The chain joins TRBV5-4 to TRBJ2-3; D not resolved. Germline values: CDR1 SGHNT, CDR2 YYREEE (reference sequence). V was cut by 4 bases and J by 1 base, with 10 bases left in between. CDR3 size: 14 residues. CDR3 DNA sequence: TGTGCCAGCAGCAGGAAGCTAGGCACAGATACGCAGTATTTT. It translates to CASSRKLGTDTQYF.

The chain employs TRBV6-5 and TRBJ1-4; the D is unclear. V lost 6 bases and J lost 4, with 12 bases in between. The CDR3 has 14 residues. Germline V CDR1 and CDR2: MNHEY, SVGAGI. The CDR3 DNA is TGTGCCAGCAGCCACCAATATGGTAATGAAAAACTGTTTTTT. It translates to CASSHQYGNEKLFF.

The chain couples TRBV5-6 to TRBJ2-7; tentatively, D is TRBD2 (5 bases). The CDR3 totals 18 residues. The V and J ends lost 0 bases and 5 bases respectively, with 24 bases between them. CDR1 is SGHDT and CDR2 is YYEEEE in the germline V gene. This CDR3 is CASSLGETRRSRRDEQYF. For the CDR3, the DNA is TGTGCCAGCAGCTTGGGGGAAACACGTCGGTCTAGGCGGGACGAGCAGTACTTC.

Concerning this clone itself: Its ends do not fully match the called genes, so a read error is possible. This sequence joins TRBV7-3 and TRBJ1-5, with no clear D. Per germline, CDR1 SGHTA and CDR2 FQGTGA. This CDR3 contains 13 residues. CDR3: CASCLTPNQPQHF. Written as DNA, the CDR3 is TGTGCCAGCTGCTTAACGCCCAATCAGCCCCAGCATTTT.

The V gene is TRBV15, the J gene TRBJ1-3, with 7 bases fitting TRBD1. The CDR3 is made up of 17 amino acids. Germline assignment: CDR1 LNHNV and CDR2 YYDKDF (reference sequence). Unmatched junction bases numbered 6, after V lost 1 base and J lost 0 bases. The CDR3 loop reads CATSRVDRVVSGNTIYF. CDR3 DNA: TGTGCCACCAGCAGAGTCGACAGGGTAGTCTCTGGAAACACCATATATTTT.

The table lists this clone with a few counts. The CDR3 here is CASRKEDYGYTF. Written as DNA, the CDR3 is TGTGCCAGCAGGAAAGAAGATTATGGCTACACCTTC. This chain joins TRBV6-6 and TRBJ1-2; no clear D. The CDR3 has 12 amino acids. From germline, CDR1 is MNHNY and CDR2 SVGAGI (reference sequence). The germline V and J ends were trimmed by 6 bases and 5 bases, with 10 bases remaining between them.

The chain employs TRBV7-2 and TRBJ2-7, with D hard to call. Germline lookup yields CDR1 SGHTA and CDR2 FQGNSA. Trimming cost V 5 bases and J 0 bases, with 8 bases left between them. The CDR3 runs to 13 residues. The CDR3, as DNA: TGTGCCAGCAGCCTCGATAGCTCCTACGAGCAGTACTTC. This encodes CASSLDSSYEQYF.

About this clone: A junction end diverges from the germline sequence, so it may reflect a read error. This chain connects TRBV7-7 to TRBJ1-1; D ambiguous. From germline, CDR1 is SSHAT and CDR2 FNYEAQ (reference sequence). The length of the CDR3 is 15 residues. The CDR3 sequence: CASSLKRRLNTEAFF. The CDR3 nucleotides are TGTGCTAGCAGCTTAAAGAGACGCCTGAACACTGAAGCTTTCTTT.

The rearrangement joins TRBV18 to TRBJ2-7; 9 nucleotides match TRBD2. There are 13 residues in the CDR3. The germline V gene has CDR1 KGHSH and CDR2 LQKENI. V shed 3 bases, J shed 12 bases, and the junction held 9 bases outside the gene matches. The CDR3, as DNA: TGTGCCAGCTCACCGGGACTAGCACAAACCCCGTACTTC. The encoded protein is CASSPGLAQTPYF.

The gene calls are TRBV21-1 and TRBJ2-1. TRBV21-1 is marked as a pseudogene. The CDR3 has 17 residues. CDR3 DNA sequence: TGTGCCAGCAGCAAGGGGTCCGTACGAGGATCCTACAATGAGCAGTTCTTC. It codes for CASSKGSVRGSYNEQFF.

The chain couples TRBV19 to TRBJ2-3, with a possible D match to TRBD2 (6 bases). The length of the CDR3 is 15 residues. Germline lookup yields CDR1 LNHDA and CDR2 SQIVND (reference sequence). V was shortened by 6 bases and J by 1 base, with 14 bases between the two germline ends. CDR3 sequence: CASSVADAGTDTQYF. CDR3 in DNA: TGTGCCAGTAGCGTAGCGGACGCGGGCACAGATACGCAGTATTTT.

The rearrangement uses TRBV29-1 and TRBJ2-5, with 14 bases fitting TRBD2. The J segment lost 5 bases and the V segment lost 6 bases, leaving 11 bases of the junction unmatched. The CDR3 runs 16 residues. CDR1 and CDR2 (germline): SQVTM, ANQGSEA. The CDR3, as DNA: TGCAGCGTCCAGCGACTAGCGGGAGGGCCTGGGGAGACCCAGTACTTC. Its translation is CSVQRLAGGPGETQYF.